A selection of T cell receptor beta chains follows, all from one sample in a study of shared clonotypes between healthy human individuals. Assay: immunoSEQ multiplex PCR; the TCRdb copy retains only in-frame clones and omits some. This sample has approximately 740,000 clones, with nearly 95% found just once. The sequencing input was naive CD8+ T cells sorted from blood. These TCRs come from a young man in good health. The CDR3 runs from the conserved cysteine through the conserved F or W. The order of the fields is J gene, clone size, V gene, D gene, CDR3 DNA, CDR3 protein. D genes are given only for firm matches. Clone size is stated in some rows and not others, as once, few, many or a class when expanded.

J: TRBJ2-1
size: NA
V: TRBV11-2
D: NA
DNA: TGTGCCAGCACCGACCTTAGGTACAATGAGCAGTTCTTC
CDR3: CASTDLRYNEQFF

J: TRBJ2-1
size: NA
V: TRBV11-2
D: NA
DNA: TGTGCCAGCAGCCGTAACGGAAATAACAATGAGCAGTTCTTC
CDR3: CASSRNGNNNEQFF

J: TRBJ2-7
size: NA
V: TRBV28
D: TRBD1
DNA: TGTGCCAGCAGGAGGGGACAGGGGGCCTACGAGCAGTACTTC
CDR3: CASRRGQGAYEQYF

J: TRBJ1-1
size: NA
V: TRBV6-5
D: NA
DNA: TGTGCCAGCAGGGGAACAGGGAACACTGAAGCTTTCTTT
CDR3: CASRGTGNTEAFF

J: TRBJ2-3
size: NA
V: TRBV7-9
D: TRBD1
DNA: TGTGCCAGCAGCTTAGGGGTGACAGGGCAGGATACGCAGTATTTT
CDR3: CASSLGVTGQDTQYF

J: TRBJ2-2
size: NA
V: TRBV7-9
D: TRBD2
DNA: TGTGCCAGCAGCTCAGAACTAGCGGGCTCCGGGGAGCTGTTTTTT
CDR3: CASSSELAGSGELFF

J: TRBJ1-1
size: few
V: TRBV27
D: NA
DNA: TGTGCCAGCAGCACCCCATGGGGGGGAGGTAAGGGTGAAGCTTTCTTT
CDR3: CASSTPWGGGKGEAFF

J: TRBJ1-5
size: NA
V: TRBV5-6
D: TRBD1
DNA: TGTGCCAGCAGCTTGGCGACAGGGGAGGGCAATCAGCCCCAGCATTTT
CDR3: CASSLATGEGNQPQHF

J: TRBJ2-1
size: NA
V: TRBV27
D: TRBD2
DNA: TGTGCCAGCACCCCCGGACTAGCGTCCTACAATGAGCAGTTCTTC
CDR3: CASTPGLASYNEQFF

J: TRBJ2-7
size: NA
V: TRBV19
D: NA
DNA: TGTGCCAGTAGTATCATGGAGGGGGACGAGCAGTACTTC
CDR3: CASSIMEGDEQYF

J: TRBJ2-2
size: NA
V: TRBV5-1
D: TRBD2
DNA: TGCGCCAGCAGCTGGACTAGCGGGAACATCGGGGAGCTGTTTTTT
CDR3: CASSWTSGNIGELFF

J: TRBJ2-2
size: NA
V: TRBV15
D: TRBD2
DNA: TGTGCCACCAGCAGAGGGGAAGCGGGGGCCACCGGGGAGCTGTTTTTT
CDR3: CATSRGEAGATGELFF

J: TRBJ2-1
size: NA
V: TRBV27
D: TRBD2
DNA: TGTGCCAGCAGTTTATCGATGCTAGCGGGCAATGAGCAGTTCTTC
CDR3: CASSLSMLAGNEQFF

J: TRBJ2-7
size: NA
V: TRBV19
D: TRBD2
DNA: TGTGCCAGTAGTATAGTGGCTAGCGGGTTCTCCTACGAGCAGTACTTC
CDR3: CASSIVASGFSYEQYF

J: TRBJ2-3
size: NA
V: TRBV2
D: NA
DNA: TGTGCCAGCAGAGGGGGTCTCGATACGCAGTATTTT
CDR3: CASRGGLDTQYF

J: TRBJ2-7
size: NA
V: TRBV7-9
D: NA
DNA: TGTGCCAGCAGCTTCGCGGACCTCTCTAACGAGCAGTACTTC
CDR3: CASSFADLSNEQYF

J: TRBJ1-4
size: once
V: TRBV5-5
D: TRBD1
DNA: TGTGCCAGCAGCTTGCTGGGACAGGGGGCGCTGAATGAAAAACTGTTTTTT
CDR3: CASSLLGQGALNEKLFF

J: TRBJ2-3
size: NA
V: TRBV27
D: NA
DNA: TGTGCCAGCAGTTATGGGGAATCGAGGGAGGGGGACCTTAGGGATACGCAGTATTTT
CDR3: CASSYGESREGDLRDTQYF

J: TRBJ2-1
size: NA
V: TRBV5-1
D: NA
DNA: TGCGCCAGCAGCTTGGCCTCGTGGCAGAGTACTTCTGAATTTAATGAGCAGTTCTTC
CDR3: CASSLASWQSTSEFNEQFF

J: TRBJ2-1
size: NA
V: TRBV2
D: NA
DNA: TGTGCCAGCAGTGATCACGTAGCACTTGAGCAGTTCTTC
CDR3: CASSDHVALEQFF

J: TRBJ2-3
size: NA
V: TRBV29-1
D: TRBD2
DNA: TGCAGCGTTGAAGTAACAATTATCGGACTAGCGGAGAACACAGATACGCAGTATTTT
CDR3: CSVEVTIIGLAENTDTQYF

J: TRBJ2-2
size: NA
V: TRBV14
D: NA
DNA: TGTGCCAGCAGCCAATACCCGGTGAACACCGGGGAGCTGTTTTTT
CDR3: CASSQYPVNTGELFF

J: TRBJ1-4
size: NA
V: TRBV7-9
D: NA
DNA: TGTGCCAGCAGCTACGGACAGACGAATGAAAAACTGTTTTTT
CDR3: CASSYGQTNEKLFF

J: TRBJ2-7
size: NA
V: TRBV6-1
D: TRBD1
DNA: TGTGCCAGCAGCTACCGGGACAGGGCCTACGAGCAGTACTTC
CDR3: CASSYRDRAYEQYF

J: TRBJ2-1
size: NA
V: TRBV27
D: TRBD2
DNA: TGTGCCAGCAGTCCCGGGACTAGCGGGAGTGATGAGCAGTTCTTC
CDR3: CASSPGTSGSDEQFF

J: TRBJ1-1
size: once
V: TRBV28
D: NA
DNA: TGTGCCAGCAGCCCCATTTCCGGAGGAGATATGAGCACTGAAGCTTTCTTT
CDR3: CASSPISGGDMSTEAFF

J: TRBJ2-7
size: NA
V: TRBV7-9
D: NA
DNA: TGTGCCAGCAGCTTAGGGGCAGGGCACTACGAGCAGTACTTC
CDR3: CASSLGAGHYEQYF

J: TRBJ2-7
size: NA
V: TRBV4-1
D: TRBD2
DNA: TGCGCCAGCAGCCAAGTCATAATCGGGAGGGAAAGAAACTACGAGCAGTACTTC
CDR3: CASSQVIIGRERNYEQYF

J: TRBJ1-5
size: NA
V: TRBV6-6
D: NA
DNA: TGTGCCAGCGGAGGCAATCAGCCCCAGCATTTT
CDR3: CASGGNQPQHF

J: TRBJ2-3
size: NA
V: TRBV5-1
D: NA
DNA: TGCGCCAGCAGCCTAGGAGGGCGGGATAGAGATACGCAGTATTTT
CDR3: CASSLGGRDRDTQYF

J: TRBJ2-3
size: NA
V: TRBV6-1
D: NA
DNA: TGTGCCAGCAGTGAAGGGCCGACTTGGGAGCCCACAGATACGCAGTATTTT
CDR3: CASSEGPTWEPTDTQYF

J: TRBJ2-2
size: NA
V: TRBV27
D: NA
DNA: TGTGCCAGCAGTCCTTGGGGTACCGGGGAGCTGTTTTTT
CDR3: CASSPWGTGELFF

J: TRBJ1-2
size: NA
V: TRBV28
D: TRBD1
DNA: TGTGCCAGCAGTCCTCCGGGACAGGGGAACTATGGCTACACCTTC
CDR3: CASSPPGQGNYGYTF

J: TRBJ1-5
size: NA
V: TRBV27
D: NA
DNA: TGTGCCAGCAGTTCCATCCCCTTGGGTTACGGCAATCAGCCCCAGCATTTT
CDR3: CASSSIPLGYGNQPQHF

J: TRBJ1-1
size: NA
V: TRBV11-2
D: NA
DNA: TGTGCCAGCAGCGAGACTGGGACTGAAGCTTTCTTT
CDR3: CASSETGTEAFF

J: TRBJ2-7
size: NA
V: TRBV7-8
D: NA
DNA: TGTGCCAGCAGCTTAAATAGCCAGGGGCCCTCCTACGAGCAGTACTTC
CDR3: CASSLNSQGPSYEQYF

J: TRBJ2-7
size: NA
V: TRBV5-4
D: NA
DNA: TGTGCCAGCAGCTTGGGGGTCGCCGCCGAGCAGTACTTC
CDR3: CASSLGVAAEQYF

J: TRBJ2-2
size: NA
V: TRBV5-1
D: NA
DNA: TGCGCCAGCAGCTACGACAGGCCGACCGGGGAGCTGTTTTTT
CDR3: CASSYDRPTGELFF

J: TRBJ2-1
size: NA
V: TRBV5-1
D: NA
DNA: TGCGCCAGCAGCTTGTTGCGCGACCACAATGAGCAGTTCTTC
CDR3: CASSLLRDHNEQFF

J: TRBJ2-1
size: NA
V: TRBV27
D: NA
DNA: TGTGCCAGCAGTTCCGACTCGAGGTGGGTTAGCCCCTACAATGAGCAGTTCTTC
CDR3: CASSSDSRWVSPYNEQFF

J: TRBJ2-5
size: NA
V: TRBV10-1
D: TRBD2
DNA: TGCGCCAGCAGTGACTGGACTAGCGGGAGCGGGGAGACCCAGTACTTC
CDR3: CASSDWTSGSGETQYF

J: TRBJ2-3
size: NA
V: TRBV28
D: NA
DNA: TGTGCCAGCAGTTCCTGGAGCCCAGCGGAGAAAGATACGCAGTATTTT
CDR3: CASSSWSPAEKDTQYF

J: TRBJ1-2
size: NA
V: TRBV7-9
D: NA
DNA: TGTGCCAGCAGCCGCAGCCCCGCTAACTATGGCTACACCTTC
CDR3: CASSRSPANYGYTF

J: TRBJ2-1
size: once
V: TRBV5-6
D: TRBD2
DNA: TGTGCCAGCCATGACGGGGGGTTAACGGATGAGCAGTTCTTC
CDR3: CASHDGGLTDEQFF

J: TRBJ1-1
size: NA
V: TRBV7-3
D: TRBD1
DNA: TGTGCCAGCAGCTTAACACCATGGACAGGTGGGAACACTGAAGCTTTCTTT
CDR3: CASSLTPWTGGNTEAFF